The rows below give T cell receptor beta chains drawn from one sample of a study of T cells in Graves' hyperthyroidism and ophthalmopathy. Each CDR3 protein gets one entry after TCRdb re-called the multiplex PCR reads with MiXCR. The table shows about 95,000 distinct CDR3 sequences, with 35% to 45% occurring only once. The material sequenced was peripheral blood or thyroid tissue (not recorded which). Receptor source: a woman aged 25 to 39 with Graves' hyperthyroidism. CDR3s include the opening cysteine and the closing phenylalanine or tryptophan. A D gene is named only where the DNA matches it firmly. For some rows the clone size is stated as once, few or many, or as a class when expanded; others skip it.

j_call d_call cdr3_length clone_size v_call cdr3_nt cdr3_aa
TRBJ1-1 TRBD1 17 many TRBV5-1 TGCGCCAGCAGCTTGGCGCCTGGGACAGTAATGAACACTGAAGCTTTCTTT CASSLAPGTVMNTEAFF
TRBJ2-3 TRBD2 16 many TRBV7-9 TGTGCCAGCAGGTTGACTAGCGGATCTTTCACAGATACGCAATATTTT CASRLTSGSFTDTQYF
TRBJ2-7 TRBD2 16 NA TRBV5-1 TGCGCCAGCAGCTTGGCCCGACTAGCGGGAGTAGGTGAGCAGTACTTC CASSLARLAGVGEQYF
TRBJ2-7 NA 14 many TRBV28 TGTGCCAGCAGTGGCCCCAGCCTAGCGAGCGAGCAGTACTTC CASSGPSLASEQYF
TRBJ1-5 TRBD1 15 NA TRBV10-3 TGTGCCATCAGCTTGGGACAGGGCCCTAATCAGCCCCAGCATTTT CAISLGQGPNQPQHF
TRBJ2-3 NA 14 many TRBV7-8 TGTGCCAGCACCGCCGATTTTAACACAGATACGCAGTATTTT CASTADFNTDTQYF
TRBJ2-2 TRBD1 15 NA TRBV12-3/TRBV12-4 TGTGCCAGCAGTGCCGGGACAGGGGTGACCGGGGAGCTGTTTTTT CASSAGTGVTGELFF
TRBJ1-2 TRBD1 14 NA TRBV12-3/TRBV12-4 TGTGCCAGCAGGGGGACAGGGGTAAACTATGGCTACACCTTC CASRGTGVNYGYTF
TRBJ2-7 TRBD1 13 NA TRBV5-1 TGCGCCAGCAGCCGGGACAGGGGGCGAGAGCAGTACTTC CASSRDRGREQYF
TRBJ2-7 NA 13 many TRBV27 TGTGCCAGCAGTTTTTGGCCCTACTACGAGCAGTACTTC CASSFWPYYEQYF
TRBJ1-2 TRBD1 16 NA TRBV15 TGTGCCACCAGCAGCCCACAGGGGGCTGGGGACTATGGCTACACCTTC CATSSPQGAGDYGYTF
TRBJ1-4 TRBD1 15 NA TRBV12-3/TRBV12-4 TGTGCCATCAGGGGACAGGGCGGATTCGGTGAAAAACTGTTTTTT CAIRGQGGFGEKLFF